The clone carrying this TCR beta chain was detected a few times. These data originate in a study of blood T cells in healthy people across ages. Germline assignment: CDR1 MGHRA and CDR2 YSYEKL. The CDR3 loop spans 16 amino acids. The V gene end was trimmed by 0 bases and the J gene end by 6 bases; junction bases not matched to a gene: 7. A second roughly 6 to 11 cycle PCR used barcoded and J-beta primers. TCRdb reanalysed the 5' RACE reads using MiXCR and keeps one entry per CDR3 protein. The table has some 750,000 distinct CDR3 sequences, about 20% seen once. This chain connects TRBV4-1 to TRBJ2-1; 8 bases line up with TRBD2. This TCR was recovered from a man between 65 and 80 years old in good health. Specimen: blood. Here the CDR3 reads CASSQDRLAPGNEQFF. The CDR3 nucleotides read TGCGCCAGCAGCCAAGATCGACTAGCGCCTGGCAATGAGCAGTTCTTC.